The source of this T cell receptor (beta chain) is a study of blood T cell repertoires in COVID-19. Only one count was recorded for this clone. The CDR3 spans 13 residues. CDR1 and CDR2 from the germline V gene are KGHSH and LQKENI. V dropped 4 bases and J dropped 4 bases, with 10 bases sitting between them. Repertoires were generated with immunoSEQ multiplex PCR, while TCRdb's copy carries only in-frame clones and drops some. The table shows tens of thousands of clones, with more than 65% occurring only once. The sample taken for sequencing was peripheral blood. The V call is TRBV18, the J call TRBJ1-1; D remains ambiguous. The sequence derives from a man between 65 and 85 years old with COVID-19, enrolled during active disease. The CDR3 nucleotides read TGTGCCAGCTCACTAGAAGAGGGCACTGAAGCTTTCTTT. It is translated as CASSLEEGTEAFF.